The 13 T cell receptor beta chains reported below all come from one sample, sequenced in a study of blood T cell repertoires in COVID-19. Sequencing used immunoSEQ multiplex PCR; TCRdb keeps in-frame clones, though not all of them. The table records about 280,000 clones, 85% to 90% of them present only once. The source material was peripheral blood. The source of these receptors is a man aged 40-55 years with acute or convalescent COVID-19.

This clone showed up just once. The DNA of the CDR3 is TGCAGCGTCGATACAGGGTTAGAGGGGGGCTACACCTTC. This gives the protein CSVDTGLEGGYTF. The gene calls are TRBV29-1 and TRBJ1-2, with a weak D call TRBD1 (6 bases). V lost 6 bases, J lost 8 bases, and 19 bases lay in between. This CDR3 region has 13 residues. Germline V gives CDR1 SQVTM, CDR2 ANQGSEA. Drawing the rest from reference TRBV29-1 and TRBJ1-2, the complete variable domain is SAVISQKPSRDICQRGTSLTIQCQVDSQVTMMFWYRQQPGQSLTLIATANQGSEATYESGFVIDKFPISRPNLTFSTLTVSNMSPEDSSIYLCSVDTGLEGGYTFGSGTRLTVV.

This clone came up a few times. V usage is TRBV5-4 and J usage is TRBJ2-7, with TRBD1 matching 8 bases. V gave up 4 bases and J gave up 6 bases; unmatched junction bases: 6. This CDR3 is built from 13 residues. Per germline, CDR1 SGHNT and CDR2 YYREEE (reference sequence). CDR3 residues: CASSGGQGREQYF. The CDR3 coding sequence is TGTGCCAGCAGCGGAGGACAGGGTCGCGAGCAGTACTTC.

The V and J genes are TRBV5-6 and TRBJ2-7, with D perhaps TRBD1 (5 bases). Deletions cut 4 bases from V and 6 bases from J, with 8 bases between. Looked up from germline, CDR1 is SGHDT and CDR2 is YYEEEE. The CDR3 is 11 residues long. CDR3 region: CASSKTAEQYF. Written as DNA, the CDR3 is TGTGCCAGCAGCAAGACAGCCGAGCAGTACTTC.

The CDR3 sequence: CASSVVPLSSGNTIYF. The DNA of the CDR3 is TGTGCCAGCAGCGTAGTACCCCTGAGCTCTGGAAACACCATATATTTT. The rearrangement uses TRBV9 and TRBJ1-3, with no clear D. The CDR3 spans 16 residues. Germline CDR1 is SGDLS and CDR2 is YYNGEE. Deletions cut 0 bases from V and 0 bases from J, with 10 bases between.

The rearrangement joins TRBV5-1 to TRBJ2-1, with 13 bases matching TRBD2. After removal of 4 bases from V and 7 bases from J, the junction contained 5 bases not matched to a gene. The CDR3 sequence is 15 residues long. CDR1 SGHRS and CDR2 YFSETQ come from the germline V gene. CDR3 residues: CASSIGLAGVNEQFF. In DNA, the CDR3 is TGCGCCAGCAGCATCGGACTAGCGGGGGTTAATGAGCAGTTCTTC.

The rearrangement links TRBV10-3 to TRBJ2-6, with 12 bases fitting TRBD2. Germline V CDR1 and CDR2: ENHRY, SYGVKD. J lost 4 bases, V lost 3 bases, and 4 bases had no gene match. The CDR3 covers 17 residues. CDR3 sequence: CAISETSGGPGANVLTF. The CDR3 DNA follows: TGTGCCATCAGTGAAACTAGCGGGGGGCCGGGGGCCAACGTCCTGACTTTC.

The table lists this clone with a count of one. The chain combines TRBV6-5 with TRBJ2-7; a weak D match, TRBD1 (5 bases). The CDR3 is 12 amino acids. V lost 7 bases, J lost 5 bases, and 12 bases lay in between. Germline lookup yields CDR1 MNHEY and CDR2 SVGAGI. CDR3 sequence: CASTIKGDEQYF. The CDR3 coding sequence is TGTGCCAGCACCATCAAAGGGGACGAGCAGTACTTC.

The chain recombines TRBV30 with TRBJ1-1; no clear D gene. Germline V gives CDR1 GTSNPN, CDR2 SVGIG (reference sequence). The CDR3 has 14 amino acids. V dropped 0 bases and J dropped 3 bases, with 11 bases sitting between them. CDR3 bases: TGTGCCTGGAGTGTACTTGGAGGTTACACTGAAGCTTTCTTT. Translated: CAWSVLGGYTEAFF.

The chain has TRBV3-1 (or the pseudogene TRBV3-2) and TRBJ1-2; 9 bases align to TRBD1. The CDR3 totals 16 residues. V lost 4 bases, J lost 6 bases, and 12 bases stayed unmatched. The germline CDR1 and CDR2 sequences are LGHDT and YNNKEL (reference sequence). Here the CDR3 reads CASSPTRDWTGDGYTF. For the CDR3, the DNA is TGTGCCAGCAGCCCTACAAGGGATTGGACAGGGGATGGCTACACCTTC.

This sequence joins TRBV19 and TRBJ1-3; D is unclear. Between the trimmed V and J ends, which lost 3 bases and 1 base, there was a span of 7 bases. Germline assignment: CDR1 LNHDA and CDR2 SQIVND (reference sequence). CDR3 length equals 14 residues. The CDR3 loop is CASSIGGSGNTIYF. The CDR3 region has the DNA TGTGCCAGTAGTATTGGAGGTTCTGGAAACACCATATATTTT.

The rearrangement links TRBV19 to TRBJ1-2, with D possibly being TRBD1 (6 bases). Trimming took off 5 bases at V and 7 bases at J, with 17 bases between the two ends. This CDR3 contains 14 residues. Germline V gene lookup returns CDR1 LNHDA and CDR2 SQIVND (reference sequence). Written as DNA, the CDR3 is TGTGCCAGTAGTGCGATTCGGGGACAAGGTGGCTACACCTTC. Its protein product is CASSAIRGQGGYTF.

V gene TRBV6-5 combines with J gene TRBJ2-1; 8 bases match TRBD2. J was trimmed by 4 bases and V by 1 base; bases with no gene match: 3. Germline V gives CDR1 MNHEY, CDR2 SVGAGI. CDR3 size: 15 residues. For the CDR3, the DNA is TGTGCCAGCAGTTACTTGCGGGGGGCGTACAATGAGCAGTTCTTC. This gives the protein CASSYLRGAYNEQFF.

This clone showed up just once. V and J are TRBV3-1 (or the pseudogene TRBV3-2) and TRBJ2-2; D perhaps matches TRBD1 (5 bases). Germline CDR1 is LGHDT and CDR2 is YNNKEL (reference sequence). Deletions cut 0 bases from V and 8 bases from J, with 7 bases between. The CDR3 runs 13 residues. The CDR3 nucleotides read TGTGCCAGCAGCCAAGATAGGACAGGGGAGCTGTTTTTT. Its protein product is CASSQDRTGELFF.